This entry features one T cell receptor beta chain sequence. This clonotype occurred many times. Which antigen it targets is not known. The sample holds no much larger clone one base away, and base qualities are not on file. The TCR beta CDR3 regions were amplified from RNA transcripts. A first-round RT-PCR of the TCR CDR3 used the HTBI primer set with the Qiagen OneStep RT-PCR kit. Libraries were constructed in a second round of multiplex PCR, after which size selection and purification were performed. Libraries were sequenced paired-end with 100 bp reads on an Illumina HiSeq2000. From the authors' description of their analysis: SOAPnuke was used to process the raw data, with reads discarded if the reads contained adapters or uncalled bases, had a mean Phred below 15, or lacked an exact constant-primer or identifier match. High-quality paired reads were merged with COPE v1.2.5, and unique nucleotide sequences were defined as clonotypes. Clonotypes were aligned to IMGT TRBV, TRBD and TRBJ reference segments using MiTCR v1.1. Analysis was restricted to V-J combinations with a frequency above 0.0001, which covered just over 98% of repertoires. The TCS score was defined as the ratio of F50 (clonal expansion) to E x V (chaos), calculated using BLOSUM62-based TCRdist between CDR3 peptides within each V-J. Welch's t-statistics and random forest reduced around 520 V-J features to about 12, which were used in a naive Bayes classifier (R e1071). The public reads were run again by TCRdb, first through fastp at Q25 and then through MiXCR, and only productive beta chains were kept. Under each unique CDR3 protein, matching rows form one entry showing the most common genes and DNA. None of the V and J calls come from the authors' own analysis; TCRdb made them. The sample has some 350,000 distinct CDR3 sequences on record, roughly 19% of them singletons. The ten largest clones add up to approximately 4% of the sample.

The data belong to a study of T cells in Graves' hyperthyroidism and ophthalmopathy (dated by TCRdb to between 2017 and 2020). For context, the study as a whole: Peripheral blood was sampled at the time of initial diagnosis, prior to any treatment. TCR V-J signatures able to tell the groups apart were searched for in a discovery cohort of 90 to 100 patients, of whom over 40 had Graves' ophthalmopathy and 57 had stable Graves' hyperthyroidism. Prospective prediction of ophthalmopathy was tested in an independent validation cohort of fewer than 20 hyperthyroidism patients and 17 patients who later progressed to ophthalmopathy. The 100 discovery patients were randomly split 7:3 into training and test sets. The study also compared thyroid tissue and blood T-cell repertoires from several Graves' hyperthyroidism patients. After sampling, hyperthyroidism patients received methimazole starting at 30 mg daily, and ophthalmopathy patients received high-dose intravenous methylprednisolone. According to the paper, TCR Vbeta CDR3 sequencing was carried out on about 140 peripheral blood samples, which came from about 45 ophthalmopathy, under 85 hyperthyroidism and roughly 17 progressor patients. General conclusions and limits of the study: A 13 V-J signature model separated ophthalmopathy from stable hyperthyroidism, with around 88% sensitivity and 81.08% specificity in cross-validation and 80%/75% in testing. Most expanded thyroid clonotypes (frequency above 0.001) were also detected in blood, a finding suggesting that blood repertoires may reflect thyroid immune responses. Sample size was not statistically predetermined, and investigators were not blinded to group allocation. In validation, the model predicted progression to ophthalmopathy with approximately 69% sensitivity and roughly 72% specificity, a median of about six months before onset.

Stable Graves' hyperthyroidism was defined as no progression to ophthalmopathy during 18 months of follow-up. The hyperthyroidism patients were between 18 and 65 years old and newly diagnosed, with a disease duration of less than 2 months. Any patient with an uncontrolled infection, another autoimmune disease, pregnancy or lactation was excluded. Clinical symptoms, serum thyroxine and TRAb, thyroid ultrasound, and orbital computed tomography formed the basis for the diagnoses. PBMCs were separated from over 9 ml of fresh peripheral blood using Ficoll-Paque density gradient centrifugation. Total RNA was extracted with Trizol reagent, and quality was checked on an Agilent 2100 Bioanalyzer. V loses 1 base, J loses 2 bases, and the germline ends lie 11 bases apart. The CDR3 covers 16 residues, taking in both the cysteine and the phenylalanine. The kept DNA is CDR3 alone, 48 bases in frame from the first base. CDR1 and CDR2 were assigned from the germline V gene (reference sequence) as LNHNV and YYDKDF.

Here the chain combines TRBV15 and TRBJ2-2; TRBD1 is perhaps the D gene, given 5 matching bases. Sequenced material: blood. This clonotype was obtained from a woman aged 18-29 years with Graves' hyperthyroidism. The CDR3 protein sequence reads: CATSRGPDSNTGELFF. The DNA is TGTGCCACCAGCAGAGGCCCAGACAGTAACACCGGGGAGCTGTTTTTT.